This TCR beta chain derives from a study of response to subunit inactivated influenza vaccine. Study results and limitations: There was a suggestion from the authors that each seasonal influenza vaccination recruits few new T cells.

TCRdb re-analysed the RT-PCR reads in MiXCR, keeping a single row per CDR3 protein. The sample holds fewer than 650,000 distinct CDR3 sequences, 10% to 15% seen once. This clonotype was counted a few times. Its antigen is not known. The sequence was obtained from a man in his forties or fifties who received an inactivated influenza vaccine. This material consisted of PBMCs from blood, taken about 6 weeks after vaccination.

CDR3: CASSFSARVDEQFF. The CDR3 DNA reads as TGCGCCAGCAGCTTTTCGGCGAGGGTGGATGAGCAGTTCTTC. V gene TRBV5-1 combines with J gene TRBJ2-1; D perhaps matches TRBD2 (5 bases). This CDR3 has 14 residues. V lost 2 bases and J lost 8, with 14 bases in between. Germline V gives CDR1 SGHRS, CDR2 YFSETQ.